Below are 5 T cell receptor beta chains sequenced from a single sample in a study of T cells in Graves' hyperthyroidism and ophthalmopathy (dated by TCRdb to 2018 to 2020). Library creation used multiplex PCR. This sample was sequenced with an Illumina HiSeq 2000. TCR beta CDR3 regions were amplified from RNA transcripts. For the first round of RT-PCR on the TCR CDR3, the HTBI primer set was used together with the Qiagen OneStep RT-PCR kit. TCRdb redid the processing of the public reads, applying fastp at Q25 and MiXCR, and retained in-frame beta chains. CDR3 protein sequences are deduplicated, and each keeps its most common genes and DNA. In this sample the table shows approximately 720,000 distinct CDR3 sequences, 18% of which occur a single time. The ten largest make up 16% of the sample. Sequenced input: blood. These receptors all stem from a woman aged 45-59 years with Graves' hyperthyroidism that later progressed to Graves' ophthalmopathy.

Regarding this clonotype: A much larger clonotype is one base distant, so this may be a read error. This chain connects TRBV20-1 to TRBJ1-4; a weak D match, TRBD1 (5 bases). This CDR3 spans 15 amino acids. V lost 3 bases and J 4 bases, leaving 15 bases between the germline ends. The germline CDR1 and CDR2 sequences are DFQATT and SNEGSKA (reference sequence). CDR3 protein: CSARTSGRNNEKLFF. The CDR3 bases are TGCAGTGCTAGGACGTCAGGGCGGAATAATGAAAAACTGTTTTTT.

This clonotype has ten or more counts. A read error may produce the germline difference seen at one junction end. The genes are TRBV5-1 and TRBJ1-1, with D maybe TRBD1 (5 bases). Germline values: CDR1 SGHRS, CDR2 YFSETQ. The CDR3 extends over 13 amino acids. CDR3 sequence reads: CASSSGPNTEAFF. For the CDR3, the DNA is TGTGCCAGCAGCTCGGGACCGAACACTGAAGCTTTCTTT.

The chain couples TRBV24-1 to TRBJ2-7, with a weak D call TRBD2 (6 bases). Germline CDR1 and CDR2: KGHDR and SFDVKD. V lost 3 bases and J 2 bases, leaving 34 bases between the germline ends. This CDR3 spans 22 amino acids. The CDR3 nucleotides are TGTGCCACCAGTGATCCATTCGAGGGACTTCAACGAGAACCCTATATGGCCTACGAGCAGTACTTC. Its translation: CATSDPFEGLQREPYMAYEQYF.

The sample holds a few counts of this clonotype. This chain joins TRBV6-2 or TRBV6-3 and TRBJ2-3, with D possibly matching TRBD1 (7 bases). Germline CDR1 and CDR2: MNHEY and SVGEGT. The CDR3 loop spans 14 amino acids. Trimming took 0 bases from V and 8 from J, leaving 12 bases between them. CDR3 protein: CASSYSRGRGTQYF. The CDR3 nucleotides are TGTGCCAGCAGTTACTCGAGGGGGCGGGGTACGCAGTATTTT.

This clonotype was seen a handful of times. The chain combines TRBV20-1 with TRBJ1-4; possibly TRBD1 for D (5 bases). The V gene lost 2 bases and the J gene lost 5 bases, with 12 bases spanning the gap. This CDR3 comprises 14 residues. Germline assignment: CDR1 DFQATT and CDR2 SNEGSKA (reference sequence). The chain's CDR3 is CSARRWGLNEKLFF. The CDR3 DNA reads as TGCAGTGCTAGAAGGTGGGGCTTGAATGAAAAACTGTTTTTT.